A selection of T cell receptor beta chains follows, all from one sample in a study of blood T cell repertoires in COVID-19. Some clones are missing from TCRdb's copy, which holds only in-frame ones; the method was immunoSEQ multiplex PCR. The sample lists 150,000 or so clones; about 90% were seen once. The sequenced sample was PBMCs or T cells enriched from blood (not recorded which). All receptors come from a woman aged 35 to 49 who had been exposed to COVID-19. Both conserved end residues are part of each CDR3. The D gene is left open where the match is weak. Not every row has a clone size; where given, it reads once, few, many or a size class.

TRBV10-1	TRBD2	.	TRBJ2-5	CATIPDGRAGETQYF	TGCGCCACCATCCCCGACGGGAGGGCCGGGGAGACCCAGTACTTC
TRBV11-3	TRBD1	once	TRBJ2-2	CASSPWSGTGGTGELFF	TGTGCCAGCAGCCCATGGTCCGGGACAGGGGGCACCGGGGAGCTGTTTTTT
TRBV7-2	TRBD2	.	TRBJ2-1	CASSQGGNAGGNEQFF	TGTGCCAGCAGCCAAGGGGGTAACGCGGGAGGCAATGAGCAGTTCTTC
TRBV14	TRBD2	few	TRBJ2-5	CASSQIPGLAGAETQYF	TGTGCCAGCAGCCAGATCCCCGGACTAGCGGGAGCAGAGACCCAGTACTTC
TRBV9	.	once	TRBJ1-6	CASSVAHGGSGSPLHF	TGTGCCAGCAGCGTTGCCCATGGAGGTTCTGGTTCACCCCTCCACTTT
TRBV24-1	TRBD1	.	TRBJ1-4	CATRLTQDRAEKLFF	TGTGCCACCAGACTAACGCAGGACAGGGCTGAAAAACTGTTTTTT
TRBV2	.	few	TRBJ1-5	CAGSDTGNQPQHF	TGTGCCGGGTCGGACACGGGCAATCAGCCCCAGCATTTT
TRBV7-9	TRBD2	.	TRBJ2-7	CASSLTSGRTPEQYF	TGTGCCAGCAGTCTGACTAGCGGGAGGACCCCCGAGCAGTACTTC
TRBV27	TRBD1	.	TRBJ1-2	CASSYHRGIGYYGYTF	TGTGCCAGCAGTTACCACAGGGGGATTGGGTACTATGGCTACACCTTC
TRBV7-9	.	.	TRBJ1-2	CASSLGGRGYGYTF	TGTGCCAGCAGCTTAGGCGGCAGGGGCTATGGCTACACCTTC
TRBV18	.	.	TRBJ1-1	CASFYRANTEAFF	TGTGCCAGCTTTTACAGGGCGAACACTGAAGCTTTCTTT
TRBV6-5	.	.	TRBJ1-4	CASSYSALNEKLFF	TGTGCCAGCAGTTACTCGGCCCTTAATGAAAAACTGTTTTTT
TRBV18	.	.	TRBJ1-2	CASSKEAGSNYGYTF	TGTGCCAGCTCAAAGGAGGCGGGCAGTAACTATGGCTACACCTTC
TRBV10-3	TRBD1	.	TRBJ1-1	CATGQGNTEAFF	TGTGCCACGGGACAGGGGAACACTGAAGCTTTCTTT
TRBV27	TRBD1	.	TRBJ1-2	CASRKQGVGYTF	TGTGCCAGCAGAAAACAGGGGGTAGGCTACACCTTC
TRBV20-1	TRBD1	.	TRBJ1-2	CSASTGTGVGYTF	TGCAGTGCTAGTACCGGGACAGGGGTCGGCTACACCTTC
TRBV19	.	.	TRBJ1-1	CASSISPNTEAFF	TGTGCCAGTAGTATTTCTCCGAACACTGAAGCTTTCTTT
TRBV12-2	.	.	TRBJ2-7	CASRLVRVFNEQYF	TGTGCAAGTCGCTTAGTCCGGGTTTTTAACGAGCAGTACTTC
TRBV4-3	TRBD1	few	TRBJ2-6	CASSQEGPGQGFSGANVLTF	TGCGCCAGCAGCCAAGAGGGACCGGGACAGGGGTTTTCTGGGGCCAACGTCCTGACTTTC
TRBV19	.	.	TRBJ1-5	CASSSGQGYSNQPQHF	TGTGCCAGTAGTAGCGGTCAGGGGTATAGCAATCAGCCCCAGCATTTT
TRBV19	TRBD1	.	TRBJ1-1	CASSQGVNTEAFF	TGTGCCAGTAGCCAGGGGGTGAACACTGAAGCTTTCTTT
TRBV7-2	TRBD2	.	TRBJ2-1	CASSLGSSGGNEQFF	TGTGCCAGCAGCTTAGGGTCTAGCGGGGGCAATGAGCAGTTCTTC
TRBV3-1/TRBV3-2	.	.	TRBJ1-1	CASSPRRTEAFF	TGTGCCAGCAGCCCACGGAGAACTGAAGCTTTCTTT
TRBV5-1	.	.	TRBJ1-1	CASRAPQGGASTEAFF	TGCGCCAGCAGGGCCCCGCAGGGAGGCGCGTCCACTGAAGCTTTCTTT
TRBV3-1/TRBV3-2	.	.	TRBJ2-2	CASSLGQLNTGELFF	TGTGCCAGCAGCCTTGGACAGCTTAACACCGGGGAGCTGTTTTTT
TRBV28	.	once	TRBJ1-1	CASSSMNTEAFF	TGTGCCAGCAGTTCAATGAACACTGAAGCTTTCTTT
TRBV3-1/TRBV3-2	TRBD1	few	TRBJ2-7	CASSQDFGTGGNEQYF	TGTGCCAGCAGCCAAGATTTTGGGACAGGGGGGAACGAGCAGTACTTC